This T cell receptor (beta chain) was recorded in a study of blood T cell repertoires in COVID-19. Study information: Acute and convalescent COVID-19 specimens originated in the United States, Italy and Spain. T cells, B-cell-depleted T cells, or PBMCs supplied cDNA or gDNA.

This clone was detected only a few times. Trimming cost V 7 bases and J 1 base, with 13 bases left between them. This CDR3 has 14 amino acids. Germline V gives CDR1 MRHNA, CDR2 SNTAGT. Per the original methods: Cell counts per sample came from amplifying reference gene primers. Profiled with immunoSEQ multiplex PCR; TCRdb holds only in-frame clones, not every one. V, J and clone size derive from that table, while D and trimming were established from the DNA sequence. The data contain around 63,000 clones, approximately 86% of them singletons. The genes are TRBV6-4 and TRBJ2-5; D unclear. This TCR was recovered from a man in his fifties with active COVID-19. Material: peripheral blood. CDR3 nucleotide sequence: TGTGCCAGCATCCCCCCCCACTTCCAAGAGACCCAGTACTTC. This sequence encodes CASIPPHFQETQYF.